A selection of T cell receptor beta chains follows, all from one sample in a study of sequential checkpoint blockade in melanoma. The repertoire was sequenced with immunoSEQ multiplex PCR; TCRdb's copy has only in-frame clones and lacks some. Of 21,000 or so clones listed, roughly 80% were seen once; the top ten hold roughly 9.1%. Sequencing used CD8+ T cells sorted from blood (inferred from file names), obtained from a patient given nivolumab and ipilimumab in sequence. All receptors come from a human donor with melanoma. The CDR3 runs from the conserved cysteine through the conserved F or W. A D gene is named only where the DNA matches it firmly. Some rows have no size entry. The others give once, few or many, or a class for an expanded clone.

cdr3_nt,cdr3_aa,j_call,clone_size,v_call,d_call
TGTGCCAGCAGCCCTATGGCGGGAGCTTCCTACGAGCAGTACTTC,CASSPMAGASYEQYF,TRBJ2-7,.,TRBV9,TRBD2
TGTGCCAGCAGCCCCCGGAGCGGGAGTAGGGAGACCCAGTACTTC,CASSPRSGSRETQYF,TRBJ2-5,.,TRBV5-4,TRBD2
TGTGCCAGCAGATTCGGACAGCGATATAATTCACCCCTCCACTTT,CASRFGQRYNSPLHF,TRBJ1-6,.,TRBV27,.
TGTGCCAGCAATGGACTAGCGGGAGTCAATGAGCAGTTCTTC,CASNGLAGVNEQFF,TRBJ2-1,.,TRBV6-6,TRBD2
TGTGCCAGCAGCCCCATCCTCGACAGATGGAATGAGCAGTTCTTC,CASSPILDRWNEQFF,TRBJ2-1,.,TRBV11-2,.
TGTGCCAGCAGCCCGGCGGAGGATGAAAAACTGTTTTTT,CASSPAEDEKLFF,TRBJ1-4,.,TRBV5-4,.
TGTGCCAGCACCGACCGGGTTGCCTACGAGCAGTACTTC,CASTDRVAYEQYF,TRBJ2-7,once,TRBV28,.
TGTGCCACCAGCAGAGATTCATGGGGCCCCAGGGGTACTGGCTACACCTTC,CATSRDSWGPRGTGYTF,TRBJ1-2,.,TRBV15,.
TGCAGCGTTGAAAGCACAGGTTTCAGCAATCAGCCCCAGCATTTT,CSVESTGFSNQPQHF,TRBJ1-5,few,TRBV29-1,.
TGTGCCAGCAGTCAGGGGGCCTCCTACAATGAGCAGTTCTTC,CASSQGASYNEQFF,TRBJ2-1,.,TRBV27,TRBD1
TGTGCCAGCACCTATTTTCCGGCGGACAGGGGTACCGGGGAGCTGTTTTTT,CASTYFPADRGTGELFF,TRBJ2-2,.,TRBV7-7,TRBD1
TGTGCCAGCAGCTTTTTTGGTGCGGCGGGAGAACAAGAGACCCAGTACTTC,CASSFFGAAGEQETQYF,TRBJ2-5,.,TRBV5-5,TRBD2
TGTGCCAGCAGCTTCTCAGGGGGCGACCCTGAAGCTTTCTTT,CASSFSGGDPEAFF,TRBJ1-1,.,TRBV5-5,TRBD1
TGTGCCGTTCGGGGGGTAGGAGGAGAGACCCAGTACTTC,CAVRGVGGETQYF,TRBJ2-5,.,TRBV28,TRBD2
TGTGCCAGCAGCTGGACAGGGGGCAGCTACGAGCAGTACTTC,CASSWTGGSYEQYF,TRBJ2-7,few,TRBV5-5,TRBD1